A selection of T cell receptor beta chains follows, all from one sample in a study of blood T cell repertoires in COVID-19. Only in-frame clones appear in the TCRdb table, and some are missing; sequencing was by immunoSEQ multiplex PCR. The repertoire holds about 160,000 clones, approximately 80% seen once, with 3% to 3.5% in the top ten. Material for sequencing was PBMCs or T cells enriched from blood (not recorded which). These receptors all stem from an older woman who had recovered from COVID-19. Both conserved end residues are part of each CDR3. A D gene is named only where the DNA matches it firmly. Expanded clones get a size class; other rows say once, few or many, or leave the size out.

>TRBV3-1/TRBV3-2|TRBJ2-5|NA|NA
TGTGCCAGCAGCCAAGTCCGCACATCCACGGAGACCCAGTACTTC
CASSQVRTSTETQYF
>TRBV30|TRBJ2-1|once|TRBD2
TGTGCCTGGAGTGTACGAGCGGGGGGGCCCTGGAATGAGCAGTTCTTC
CAWSVRAGGPWNEQFF
>TRBV18|TRBJ1-1|NA|NA
TGTGCCAGCTCACCACCGGTCCGAGGTCAGAACACTGAAGCTTTCTTT
CASSPPVRGQNTEAFF
>TRBV21-1|TRBJ2-5|NA|NA
TGTGCCAGCAGCAACGTCGGGGGGCGGGAGACCCAGTACTTC
CASSNVGGRETQYF
>TRBV19|TRBJ1-2|NA|NA
TGTGCCAGTGATGACTCTTGGGCAGGGGCTAACTATGGCTACACCTTC
CASDDSWAGANYGYTF
>TRBV14|TRBJ2-3|NA|TRBD1
TGTGCCAGCAGCTACGGGACAGGGGGCACAGATACGCAGTATTTT
CASSYGTGGTDTQYF
>TRBV25-1|TRBJ2-3|NA|TRBD1
TGTGCCAGCCCGCTGGAGGGGACAGGGGTTTTCACAGATACGCAGTATTTT
CASPLEGTGVFTDTQYF
>TRBV7-2|TRBJ2-3|NA|NA
TGTGCCAGCAGCATGGAGGATCGAGCATCAGATACGCAGTATTTT
CASSMEDRASDTQYF
>TRBV5-1|TRBJ2-5|NA|NA
TGCGCCAGCAGCGGGTGGACTTCTTCCGAGACCCAGTACTTC
CASSGWTSSETQYF
>TRBV18|TRBJ2-1|NA|NA
TGTGCCAGCTCACCACCGACTGTAAATGAGCAGTTCTTC
CASSPPTVNEQFF
>TRBV24-1|TRBJ2-1|NA|TRBD1
TGTGCCACCAGTGACCAGGGACAGGGGTACAATGAGCAGTTCTTC
CATSDQGQGYNEQFF
>TRBV19|TRBJ1-4|NA|TRBD1
TGTGCCAGCGCAAATCAGGACAGGGGGCGTCTAAAGGAAAAACTGTTTTTT
CASANQDRGRLKEKLFF
>TRBV7-8|TRBJ2-2|once|TRBD1
TGTGCCAGCAGCATCAGACAGGGCAGAAACACCGGGGAGCTGTTTTTT
CASSIRQGRNTGELFF
>TRBV3-1/TRBV3-2|TRBJ2-2|NA|NA
TGTGCCAGCAGCCAACCGACCGGGGAGCTGTTTTTT
CASSQPTGELFF